The next 32 T cell receptor beta chains were all read from a single sample in a study of T cells in Graves' hyperthyroidism and ophthalmopathy. RNA transcripts gave rise to amplified TCR beta CDR3 regions. First-round RT-PCR of the TCR CDR3 relied on the HTBI primer set. One entry per CDR3 protein, called by TCRdb with MiXCR from the multiplex PCR reads. The sample gives fewer than 400,000 distinct CDR3 sequences, over 12% of which show up once; around 28% is in the top ten. Sequenced sample: blood. The receptors derive from a man aged 50 or older with Graves' ophthalmopathy.

The chain combines TRBV12-3 or TRBV12-4 with TRBJ2-7, with 7 bases lining up with TRBD1. The trim removed 5 bases at V and 4 bases at J, leaving 5 bases unmatched. CDR3 length: 13 residues. The CDR3 loop is CASSDRVWYEQYF. Written as DNA, the CDR3 is TGTGCCAGCAGTGACAGGGTCTGGTACGAGCAGTACTTC.

CDR3 protein: CASSLSLPSSYEQYF. CDR3 DNA sequence: TGTGCCAGCAGCTTATCCTTACCTTCCTCCTACGAGCAGTACTTC. J is TRBJ2-7 and V is TRBV7-9; D unclear. Germline V gives CDR1 SEHNR, CDR2 FQNEAQ (reference sequence). Trimming left V 2 bases short and J 0 bases short, with 11 bases between. This CDR3 comprises 15 residues.

Comment on this clonotype: A read error may produce the germline difference seen at one junction end. This chain joins TRBV27 and TRBJ2-7; D may match TRBD1 or TRBD2 (7 bases each). CDR3 length: 14 amino acids. Germline V lookup: CDR1 MNHEY, CDR2 SMNVEV (reference sequence). The chain's CDR3 is CASSPATGRDEQCF. DNA of the CDR3: TGTGCCAGCAGTCCAGCGACAGGGAGGGACGAGCAGTGCTTC.

This clonotype was recorded at least ten times. This chain joins TRBV20-1 and TRBJ1-5; D perhaps matches TRBD1 (5 bases). The CDR3 spans 12 residues. V was clipped by 0 bases and J by 7 bases, with 7 bases between them. Germline CDR1 and CDR2: DFQATT and SNEGSKA (reference sequence). This chain's CDR3 is CSAREPGQPQHF. CDR3 DNA sequence: TGCAGTGCTAGAGAACCAGGGCAGCCCCAGCATTTT.

Many counts were recorded for this clonotype. This chain connects TRBV4-1 to TRBJ1-1; TRBD1 matches at 9 bases. CDR3 length: 16 residues. CDR1 is MGHRA, CDR2 YSYEKL, per germline. Trimming took 1 base from V and 0 from J; bases not matched to a gene: 3. The CDR3: CASSQGGQGMNTEAFF. The CDR3 DNA sequence: TGCGCCAGCAGCCAAGGAGGACAGGGGATGAACACTGAAGCTTTCTTT.

This clonotype was recorded many times. The J gene is TRBJ1-1, the V gene TRBV18; TRBD1 might be the D (5 bases). CDR1 KGHSH and CDR2 LQKENI come from the germline V gene. V was clipped by 3 bases and J by 1 base, with 12 bases between them. This CDR3 has 15 amino acids. The CDR3 DNA follows: TGTGCCAGCTCACCCCTAGACAGTCCGAACACTGAAGCTTTCTTT. Translated, it gives CASSPLDSPNTEAFF. Full variable domain (remainder filled in from reference TRBV18 and TRBJ1-1): NAGVMQNPRHLVRRRGQEARLRCSPMKGHSHVYWYRQLPEEGLKFMVYLQKENIIDESGMPKERFSAEFPKEGPSILRIQQVVRGDSAAYFCASSPLDSPNTEAFFGQGTRLTVV.

The sample holds a few counts of this clonotype. The chain is built from TRBV19 and TRBJ2-3, with D maybe TRBD1 (5 bases). V dropped 0 bases and J dropped 3 bases, with 7 bases sitting between them. The germline V gene encodes CDR1 LNHDA and CDR2 SQIVND (reference sequence). The CDR3 length is 14 residues. This CDR3 is CASSIDPGTDTQYF. CDR3 bases: TGTGCCAGTAGTATAGATCCAGGGACAGATACGCAGTATTTT.

This clonotype appeared many times. The chain combines TRBV4-1 with TRBJ2-7; 10 positions agree with TRBD1. The CDR3 length is 16 residues. Germline lookup yields CDR1 MGHRA and CDR2 YSYEKL. Trimming took 2 bases from V and 0 from J; bases not matched to a gene: 4. This CDR3 is CASSQRQGASSYEQYF. DNA for the CDR3: TGCGCCAGCAGCCAAAGACAGGGGGCAAGCTCCTACGAGCAGTACTTC.

The sample holds many counts of this clonotype. CDR3 nucleotides: TGTGCCAGCAGTTTTTACAGGAACACTGAAGCTTTCTTT. It encodes CASSFYRNTEAFF. This chain joins TRBV12-3 or TRBV12-4 and TRBJ1-1; no firm D call. V was cut by 3 bases and J by 1 base, with 6 bases left in between. CDR3 size: 13 residues.

The chain carries TRBV10-3 and TRBJ1-5, with a tentative D call TRBD1 (6 bases). This CDR3 contains 16 residues. V was cut by 3 bases and J by 2 bases, with 14 bases left in between. Germline loops: CDR1 ENHRY, CDR2 SYGVKD. The CDR3 DNA is TGTGCCATCAGTGAAAAACAGGGTCCCCGCAATCAGCCCCAGCATTTT. This encodes CAISEKQGPRNQPQHF.

This clonotype was counted ten times or more. The rearrangement joins TRBV5-1 to TRBJ1-1, with 7 bases aligning to TRBD1. Germline CDR1 reads SGHRS; CDR2 reads YFSETQ. The CDR3 is made up of 15 amino acids. V dropped 3 bases and J dropped 5; count of bases not matched to a gene: 10. The CDR3 coding sequence is TGCGCCAGCAGCTCGACAGGGTTTGGCAGTACTGAAGCTTTCTTT. Translated: CASSSTGFGSTEAFF.

The table lists this clonotype with many counts. The rearrangement uses TRBV7-6 and TRBJ2-7; D unresolved. The CDR3 spans 12 residues. The germline V gene encodes CDR1 SGHVS and CDR2 FNYEAQ. V lost 5 bases and J 6 bases, leaving 11 bases between the germline ends. In DNA, the CDR3 is TGTGCCAGCAGCCAGAGTCTAAGCGAGCAGTACTTC. Amino acids: CASSQSLSEQYF.

This clonotype has ten or more counts. V is TRBV9 and J is TRBJ2-1, with a possible D match to TRBD2 (6 bases). The V end was cut by 0 bases, the J end by 4 bases, with 11 bases between. Germline values: CDR1 SGDLS, CDR2 YYNGEE. The CDR3 runs to 15 residues. This CDR3 reads CASSVGAGSYNEQFF. CDR3 in DNA: TGTGCCAGCAGCGTAGGAGCGGGCAGTTACAATGAGCAGTTCTTC.

Ten or more counts support this clonotype. At one of its ends the junction is not consistent with the germline gene, which may arise from a read error. The V call is TRBV7-7, the J call TRBJ2-5, with TRBD2 identical over 8 bases. The CDR3 is 14 amino acids. Looked up from germline, CDR1 is SSHAT and CDR2 is FNYEAQ (reference sequence). The CDR3 region has the DNA TGTGCTAGCAGCTTAGGAACTAGCGGCTCGACCCAGTACTTC. Translated: CASSLGTSGSTQYF.

V gene TRBV7-2 combines with J gene TRBJ2-1, with D tentatively TRBD2 (5 bases). The CDR3 length is 14 residues. V lost 3 bases and J 3 bases, leaving 9 bases between the germline ends. Germline V gives CDR1 SGHTA, CDR2 FQGNSA. CDR3 in DNA: TGTGCCAGCAGCTTCGTAGGGAGCTACAATGAGCAGTTCTTC. It specifies CASSFVGSYNEQFF.

This rearrangement joins TRBV4-2 to TRBJ1-6; TRBD1 matches at 9 bases. There are 15 residues in the CDR3. Germline trimming cut 5 bases from V and 5 bases from J; bases unmatched to any gene: 4. CDR1 LGHNA and CDR2 YNFKEQ come from the germline V gene. CDR3 DNA: TGTGCCAGCAGCGTGGGACAGGGCCATAATTCACCCCTCCACTTT. It codes for CASSVGQGHNSPLHF.

The chain uses TRBV12-3 or TRBV12-4 and TRBJ1-6; D is unresolved. This CDR3 comprises 15 residues. V was cut by 6 bases and J by 7 bases, with 16 bases left in between. This CDR3 reads CASSPRRAPNSPLHF. The CDR3 DNA sequence: TGTGCCAGCAGCCCCAGACGGGCCCCGAATTCACCCCTCCACTTT.

Regarding this clonotype: A much larger clone differs from this one at a single base, so this may be a read error. The chain is built from TRBV5-1 and TRBJ2-2; 7 bases align to TRBD1. Germline CDR1 SGHRS, CDR2 YFSETQ. The CDR3 extends over 15 amino acids. Germline trimming cut 4 bases from V and 5 bases from J; bases unmatched to any gene: 8. This CDR3 reads CASSHRQGETGELFF. CDR3 coding DNA: TGCGCCAGCAGCCACCGACAGGGAGAAACCGGGGAGCTGTTTTTT.

This clonotype was found many times. The genes are TRBV10-3 and TRBJ2-7; 7 nucleotides match TRBD2. The CDR3 has 15 residues. Losses at the gene ends were 6 bases for V and 0 bases for J; bases not matched to a gene: 8. Per the germline V gene, CDR1 is ENHRY and CDR2 is SYGVKD. The CDR3 protein is CAIRNERDFSYEQYF. The CDR3, as DNA: TGTGCCATCAGAAACGAGCGGGATTTCTCCTACGAGCAGTACTTC.

This clonotype was seen repeatedly, ten times or more. The rearrangement joins TRBV5-1 to TRBJ1-6, with 10 bases identical to TRBD1. The junction had 0 bases not matched to a gene; V was cut back by 3 bases and J by 6 bases. CDR3 length: 14 residues. CDR1 is SGHRS, CDR2 YFSETQ, per germline. The CDR3 here is CASSWDRGNSPLHF. DNA for the CDR3: TGCGCCAGCAGCTGGGACAGGGGTAATTCACCCCTCCACTTT. The full variable domain, rest sourced from reference TRBV5-1 and TRBJ1-6, is KAGVTQTPRYLIKTRGQQVTLSCSPISGHRSVSWYQQTPGQGLQFLFEYFSETQRNKGNFPGRFSGRQFSNSRSEMNVSTLELGDSALYLCASSWDRGNSPLHFGNGTRLTVT.

This chain uses TRBV20-1 with TRBJ2-1; TRBD2 aligns across 11 bases. The germline gives CDR1 DFQATT, CDR2 SNEGSKA (reference sequence). The V segment lost 5 bases and the J segment 3 bases; nucleotides outside the gene matches: 3. This CDR3 is 14 amino acids long. The CDR3 sequence is CSAGGLAGYNEQFF. CDR3 nucleotide sequence: TGCAGTGCTGGCGGACTAGCGGGCTACAATGAGCAGTTCTTC.

There are many counts of this clonotype. The chain joins TRBV28 to TRBJ2-7; the D is unclear. The length of the CDR3 is 12 residues. The V end lost 10 bases, the J end lost 1 base, and 11 bases lay between the germline ends. Per germline, CDR1 MDHEN and CDR2 SYDVKM. The CDR3 is CATRSQSYEQYF. CDR3 nucleotides: TGTGCCACCCGTAGCCAGTCCTACGAGCAGTACTTC. Full variable domain (outside the CDR3, taken from reference TRBV28 and TRBJ2-7): DVKVTQSSRYLVKRTGEKVFLECVQDMDHENMFWYRQDPGLGLRLIYFSYDVKMKEKGDIPEGYSVSREKKERFSLILESASTNQTSMYLCATRSQSYEQYFGPGTRLTVT.

This clonotype was detected ten times or more. V and J are TRBV30 and TRBJ2-2, with TRBD1 as a possible D gene (5 bases). The germline V and J ends were trimmed by 5 bases and 6 bases, with 10 bases remaining between them. The CDR3 extends over 12 amino acids. Germline V gene sequence: CDR1 GTSNPN, CDR2 SVGIG (reference sequence). The CDR3 is CAWYQGSGELFF. The CDR3 bases are TGTGCCTGGTATCAGGGCTCCGGGGAGCTGTTTTTT.

CDR3 DNA: TGTGCCAGCAGGGGACAGCTACATCAGCCCCAGCATTTT. This sequence encodes CASRGQLHQPQHF. The chain links TRBV28 to TRBJ1-5; TRBD1 matches at 7 bases. From germline, CDR1 is MDHEN and CDR2 SYDVKM. Trimming removed 6 bases from V and 5 bases from J; junction bases left unmatched: 4. The CDR3 totals 13 residues.

This clonotype was observed many times. The J gene is TRBJ2-3, the V gene TRBV6-5; TRBD1 might be the D (5 bases). There are 16 residues in the CDR3. Deletions cut 2 bases from V and 1 base from J, with 13 bases between. Germline-derived CDR1 and CDR2 are MNHEY and SVGAGI. CDR3 protein: CASSYRGRKGTDTQYF. In nucleotides, the CDR3 is TGTGCCAGCAGTTACAGGGGTAGGAAGGGCACAGATACGCAGTATTTT.

Ten or more counts support this clonotype. A read error may explain this, as a much larger clone is one base away. The chain recombines TRBV11-3 with TRBJ2-3; D remains unclear. V lost 2 bases and J lost 4, with 4 bases in between. This CDR3 spans 12 amino acids. Germline assignment: CDR1 SGHNT and CDR2 YENEEA. CDR3: CASSLIPDTQYF. CDR3 bases: TGTGCCAGCAGCTTAATTCCAGATACGCAGTATTTT.

This clonotype was recorded at least ten times. The chain carries TRBV9 and TRBJ2-5, with 7 positions matching TRBD2. The CDR3 is made up of 14 amino acids. J was trimmed by 12 bases and V by 0 bases; bases with no gene match: 11. The germline gives CDR1 SGDLS, CDR2 YYNGEE. In DNA form, the CDR3 reads TGTGCCAGCAGCGTAGGGCGGGAGCGTTACCCCAAGTACTTC. Its protein is CASSVGRERYPKYF.

J is TRBJ2-1 and V is TRBV14, with D maybe TRBD1 (5 bases). CDR1 is SGHDN, CDR2 FVKESK, per germline. The ends were cut back, 0 bases at V and 6 bases at J, with 9 bases in the middle. The CDR3 is 14 amino acids. The chain's CDR3 is CASSQDWTINEQFF. The DNA of the CDR3 is TGTGCCAGCAGCCAAGACTGGACAATCAATGAGCAGTTCTTC.

The rearrangement uses TRBV6-1 and TRBJ2-5; 11 positions match TRBD2. The length of the CDR3 is 14 residues. CDR1 and CDR2 (germline): MNHNS, SASEGT. Unmatched junction bases numbered 9, after V lost 10 bases and J lost 5 bases. CDR3 residues: CATRGLAGGETQYF. Written as DNA, the CDR3 is TGTGCCACCAGGGGCCTAGCGGGAGGTGAGACCCAGTACTTC.

This clonotype occurred a few times. The chain uses TRBV7-9 and TRBJ2-1; TRBD2 is a possible D gene (6 bases). The V end lost 1 base, the J end lost 15 bases, and 19 bases lay between the germline ends. CDR1 and CDR2 from the germline V gene are SEHNR and FQNEAQ (reference sequence). The CDR3 has 14 amino acids. The CDR3 bases are TGTGCCAGCAGCTTAGGGACTAACAACCAACCGGGGTTCTTC. Protein: CASSLGTNNQPGFF.

J is TRBJ2-3 and V is TRBV4-1; D perhaps matches TRBD2 (5 bases). The V and J ends lost 1 base and 3 bases respectively, with 5 bases between them. Germline V gene sequence: CDR1 MGHRA, CDR2 YSYEKL. The CDR3 extends over 13 amino acids. The CDR3 spells CASSQGETDTQYF. The CDR3 DNA sequence: TGCGCCAGCAGCCAAGGGGAGACAGATACGCAGTATTTT.

A word on this clonotype: A much more abundant neighbour one base away suggests this may be a read error. This rearrangement joins TRBV24-1 to TRBJ2-1; D may be TRBD2 (5 bases). The DNA end lines up better with TRBJ2-7; the J call may be wrong. Germline CDR1 reads KGHDR; CDR2 reads SFDVKD. The CDR3 length is 16 residues. The CDR3 protein is CATSDLTLGSYNEQYF. The CDR3 bases are TGTGCCACCAGTGATTTGACACTAGGGTCCTACAATGAGCAGTACTTC.